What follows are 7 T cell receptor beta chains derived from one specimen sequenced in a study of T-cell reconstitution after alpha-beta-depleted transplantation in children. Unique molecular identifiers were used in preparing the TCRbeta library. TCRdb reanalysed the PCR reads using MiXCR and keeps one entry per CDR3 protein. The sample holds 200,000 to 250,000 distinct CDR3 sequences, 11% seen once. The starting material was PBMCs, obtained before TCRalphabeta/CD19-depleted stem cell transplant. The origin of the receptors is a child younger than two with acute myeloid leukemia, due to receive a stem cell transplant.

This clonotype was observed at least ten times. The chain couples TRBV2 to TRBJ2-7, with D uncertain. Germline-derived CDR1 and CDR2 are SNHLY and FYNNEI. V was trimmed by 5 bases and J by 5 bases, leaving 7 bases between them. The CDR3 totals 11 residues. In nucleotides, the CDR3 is TGTGCCAGCAGTCCGAGGAACGAGCAGTACTTC. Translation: CASSPRNEQYF. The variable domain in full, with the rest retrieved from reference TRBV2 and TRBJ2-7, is EPEVTQTPSHQVTQMGQEVILRCVPISNHLYFYWYRQILGQKVEFLVSFYNNEISEKSEIFDDQFSVERPDGSNFTLKIRSTKLEDSAMYFCASSPRNEQYFGPGTRLTVT.

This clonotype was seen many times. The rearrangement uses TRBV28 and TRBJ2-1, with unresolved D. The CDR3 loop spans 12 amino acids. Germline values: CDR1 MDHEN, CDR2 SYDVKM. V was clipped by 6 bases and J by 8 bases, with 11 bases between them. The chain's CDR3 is CASSSNRYEQFF. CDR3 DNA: TGTGCCAGCAGCTCAAACCGTTATGAGCAGTTCTTC.

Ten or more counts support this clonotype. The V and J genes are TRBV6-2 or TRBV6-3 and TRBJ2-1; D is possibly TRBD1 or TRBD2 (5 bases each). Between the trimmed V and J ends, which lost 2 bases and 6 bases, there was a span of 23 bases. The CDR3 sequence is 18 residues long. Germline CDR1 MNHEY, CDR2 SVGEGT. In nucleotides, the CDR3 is TGTGCCAGCAGTTACCCGCCAGGCCGGGACCTACCCCTCAATGAGCAGTTCTTC. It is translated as CASSYPPGRDLPLNEQFF.

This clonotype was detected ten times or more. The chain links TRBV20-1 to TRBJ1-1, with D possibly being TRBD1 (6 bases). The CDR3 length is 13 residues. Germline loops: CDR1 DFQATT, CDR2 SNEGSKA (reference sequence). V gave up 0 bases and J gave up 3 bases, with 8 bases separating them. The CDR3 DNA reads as TGCAGTGCTAGAGAAAGGGGGTACACTGAAGCTTTCTTT. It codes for CSARERGYTEAFF.

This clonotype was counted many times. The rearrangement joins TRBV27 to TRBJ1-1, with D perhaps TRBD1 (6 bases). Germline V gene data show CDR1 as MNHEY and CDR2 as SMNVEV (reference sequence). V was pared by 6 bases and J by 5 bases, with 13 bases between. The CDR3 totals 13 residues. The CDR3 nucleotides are TGTGCCAGCAGCCAGGGGCAGGGAACTGAAGCTTTCTTT. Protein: CASSQGQGTEAFF.

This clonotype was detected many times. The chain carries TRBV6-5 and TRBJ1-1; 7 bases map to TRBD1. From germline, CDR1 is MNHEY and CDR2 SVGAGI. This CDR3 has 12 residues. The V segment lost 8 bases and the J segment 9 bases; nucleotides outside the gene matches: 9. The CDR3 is CASSIDRVKAFF. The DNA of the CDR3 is TGTGCCAGCTCGATCGACAGGGTAAAAGCTTTCTTT.

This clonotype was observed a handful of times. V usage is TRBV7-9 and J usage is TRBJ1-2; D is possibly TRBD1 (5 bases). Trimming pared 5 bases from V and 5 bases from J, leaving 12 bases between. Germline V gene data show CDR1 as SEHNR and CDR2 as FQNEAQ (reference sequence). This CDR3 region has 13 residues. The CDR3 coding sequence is TGTGCCAGCAGCCGTAGGGACGGGTATGGCTACACCTTC. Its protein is CASSRRDGYGYTF.